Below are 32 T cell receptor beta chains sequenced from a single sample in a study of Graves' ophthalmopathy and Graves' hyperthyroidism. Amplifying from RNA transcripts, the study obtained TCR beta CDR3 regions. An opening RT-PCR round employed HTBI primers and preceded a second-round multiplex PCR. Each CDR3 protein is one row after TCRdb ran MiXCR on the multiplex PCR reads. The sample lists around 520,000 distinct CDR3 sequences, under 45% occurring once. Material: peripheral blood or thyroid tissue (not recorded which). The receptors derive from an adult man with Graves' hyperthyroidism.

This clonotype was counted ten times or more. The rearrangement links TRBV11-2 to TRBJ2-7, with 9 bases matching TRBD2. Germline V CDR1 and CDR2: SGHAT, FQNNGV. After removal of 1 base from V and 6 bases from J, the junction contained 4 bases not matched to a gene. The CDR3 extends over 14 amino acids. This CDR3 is CASSLGGTSSEQYF. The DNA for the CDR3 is TGTGCCAGCAGCTTAGGTGGGACTAGCAGCGAGCAGTACTTC.

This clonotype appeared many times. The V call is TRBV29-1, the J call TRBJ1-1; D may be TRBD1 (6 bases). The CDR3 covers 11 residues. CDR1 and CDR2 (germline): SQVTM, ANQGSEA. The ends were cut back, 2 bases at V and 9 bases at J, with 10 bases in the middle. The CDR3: CSVELGTKAFF. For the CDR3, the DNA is TGCAGCGTTGAACTTGGGACAAAAGCTTTCTTT.

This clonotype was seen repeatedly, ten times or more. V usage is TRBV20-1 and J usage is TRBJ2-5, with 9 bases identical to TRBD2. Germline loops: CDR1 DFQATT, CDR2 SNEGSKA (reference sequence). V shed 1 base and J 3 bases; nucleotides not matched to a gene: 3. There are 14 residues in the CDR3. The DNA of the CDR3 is TGCAGTGCTAGAGGACTAGCGGTCGAAGAGACCCAGTACTTC. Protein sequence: CSARGLAVEETQYF.

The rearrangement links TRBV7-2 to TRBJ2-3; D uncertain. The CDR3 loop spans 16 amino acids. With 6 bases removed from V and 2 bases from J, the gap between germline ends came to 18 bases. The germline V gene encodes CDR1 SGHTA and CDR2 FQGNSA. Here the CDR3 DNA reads TGTGCCAGCAGTGAAATGGCCAGGCGATCCACAGATACGCAGTATTTT. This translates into CASSEMARRSTDTQYF. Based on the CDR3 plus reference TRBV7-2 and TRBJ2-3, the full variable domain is GAGVSQSPSNKVTEKGKDVELRCDPISGHTALYWYRQSLGQGLEFLIYFQGNSAPDKSGLPSDRFSAERTGGSVSTLTIQRTQQEDSAVYLCASSEMARRSTDTQYFGPGTRLTVL.

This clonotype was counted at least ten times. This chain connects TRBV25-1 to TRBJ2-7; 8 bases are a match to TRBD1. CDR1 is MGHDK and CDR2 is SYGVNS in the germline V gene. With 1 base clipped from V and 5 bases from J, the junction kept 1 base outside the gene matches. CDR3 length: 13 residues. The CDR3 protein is CASSEWGQDEQYF. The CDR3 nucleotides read TGTGCCAGCAGTGAATGGGGACAGGACGAGCAGTACTTC.

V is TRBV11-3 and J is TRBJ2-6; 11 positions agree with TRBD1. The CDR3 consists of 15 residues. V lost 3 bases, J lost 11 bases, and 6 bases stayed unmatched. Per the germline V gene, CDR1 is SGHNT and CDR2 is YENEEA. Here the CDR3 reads CASSLGDRGDYVLTF. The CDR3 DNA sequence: TGTGCCAGCAGCTTGGGGGACAGGGGGGACTACGTCCTGACTTTC.

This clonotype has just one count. The CDR3 sequence is CAISPGEETQYF. The DNA for the CDR3 is TGTGCCATCAGTCCAGGGGAGGAGACCCAGTACTTC. V and J are TRBV10-3 and TRBJ2-5, with a tentative D call TRBD1 (6 bases). Trimming stripped 5 bases from V and 5 bases from J, with 9 bases between. The CDR3 spans 12 residues. CDR1 is ENHRY and CDR2 is SYGVKD in the germline V gene.

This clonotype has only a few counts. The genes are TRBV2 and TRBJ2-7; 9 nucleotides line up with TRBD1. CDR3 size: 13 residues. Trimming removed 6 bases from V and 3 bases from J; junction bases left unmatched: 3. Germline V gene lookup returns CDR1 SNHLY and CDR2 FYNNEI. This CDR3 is CASRGQGYYEQYF. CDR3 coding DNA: TGTGCCAGCAGGGGACAGGGCTACTACGAGCAGTACTTC.

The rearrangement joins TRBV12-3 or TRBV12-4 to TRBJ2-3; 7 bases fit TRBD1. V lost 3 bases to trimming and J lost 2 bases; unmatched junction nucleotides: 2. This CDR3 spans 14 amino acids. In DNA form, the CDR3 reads TGTGCCAGCAGTTTGGGACAGACCACAGATACGCAGTATTTT. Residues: CASSLGQTTDTQYF.

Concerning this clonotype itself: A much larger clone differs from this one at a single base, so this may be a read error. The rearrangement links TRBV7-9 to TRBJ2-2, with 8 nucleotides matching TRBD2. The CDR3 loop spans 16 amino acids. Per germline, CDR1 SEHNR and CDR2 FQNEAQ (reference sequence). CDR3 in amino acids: CASSLALGTSIEELSF. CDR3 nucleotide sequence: TGTGCCAGCAGCTTAGCGCTTGGGACTAGTATCGAGGAGCTGTCTTTT.

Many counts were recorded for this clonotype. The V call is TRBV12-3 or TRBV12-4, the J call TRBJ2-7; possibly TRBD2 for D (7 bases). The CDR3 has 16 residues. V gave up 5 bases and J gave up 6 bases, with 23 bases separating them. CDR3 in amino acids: CASSPMGASGPLEQYF. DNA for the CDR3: TGTGCCAGCAGTCCCATGGGGGCTAGCGGCCCCCTCGAGCAGTACTTC.

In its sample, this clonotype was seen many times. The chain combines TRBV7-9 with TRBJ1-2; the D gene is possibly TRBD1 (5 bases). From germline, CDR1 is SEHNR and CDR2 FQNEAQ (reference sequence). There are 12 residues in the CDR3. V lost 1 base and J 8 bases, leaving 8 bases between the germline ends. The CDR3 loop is CASSLEQGGYTF. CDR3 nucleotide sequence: TGTGCCAGCAGCTTAGAGCAGGGCGGCTACACCTTC.

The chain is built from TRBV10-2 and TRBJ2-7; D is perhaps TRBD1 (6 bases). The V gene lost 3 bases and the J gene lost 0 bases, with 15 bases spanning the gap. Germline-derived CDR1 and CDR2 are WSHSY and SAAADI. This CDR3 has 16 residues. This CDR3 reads CASSDPTRTASYEQYF. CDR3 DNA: TGCGCCAGCAGTGACCCCACCCGGACAGCCTCCTACGAGCAGTACTTC.

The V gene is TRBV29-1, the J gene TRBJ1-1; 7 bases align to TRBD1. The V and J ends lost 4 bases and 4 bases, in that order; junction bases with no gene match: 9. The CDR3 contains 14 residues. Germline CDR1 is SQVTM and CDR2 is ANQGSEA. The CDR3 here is CSVAGTGEGTEAFF. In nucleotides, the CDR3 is TGCAGCGTTGCGGGAACAGGGGAGGGCACTGAAGCTTTCTTT.

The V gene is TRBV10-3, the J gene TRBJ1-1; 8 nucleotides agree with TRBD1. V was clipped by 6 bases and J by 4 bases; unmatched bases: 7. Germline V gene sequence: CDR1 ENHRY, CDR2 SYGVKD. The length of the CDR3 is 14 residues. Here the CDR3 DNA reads TGTGCCATCAGAAAGGACAGGGAGGGCACTGAAGCTTTCTTT. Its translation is CAIRKDREGTEAFF.

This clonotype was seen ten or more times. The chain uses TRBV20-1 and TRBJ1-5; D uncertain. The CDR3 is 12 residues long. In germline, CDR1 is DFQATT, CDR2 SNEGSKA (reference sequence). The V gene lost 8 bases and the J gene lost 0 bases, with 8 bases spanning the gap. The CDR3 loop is CSTGDSNQPQHF. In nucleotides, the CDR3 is TGCAGTACCGGGGATAGCAATCAGCCCCAGCATTTT.

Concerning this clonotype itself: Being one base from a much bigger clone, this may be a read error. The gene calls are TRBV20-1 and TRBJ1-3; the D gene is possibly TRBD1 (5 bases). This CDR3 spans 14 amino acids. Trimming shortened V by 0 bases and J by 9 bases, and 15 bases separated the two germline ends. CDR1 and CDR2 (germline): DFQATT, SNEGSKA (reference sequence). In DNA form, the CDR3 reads TGCAGTGCTAGAGATCTCCTCCAGGGCGTCACCATATATTTT. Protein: CSARDLLQGVTIYF.

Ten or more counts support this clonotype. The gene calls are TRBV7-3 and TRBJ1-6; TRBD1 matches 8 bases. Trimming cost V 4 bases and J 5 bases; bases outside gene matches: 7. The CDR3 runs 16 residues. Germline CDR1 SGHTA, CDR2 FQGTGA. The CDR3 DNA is TGTGCCAGCAGCTCCGGACAGGGCAAAAATAATTCACCCCTCCACTTT. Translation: CASSSGQGKNNSPLHF.

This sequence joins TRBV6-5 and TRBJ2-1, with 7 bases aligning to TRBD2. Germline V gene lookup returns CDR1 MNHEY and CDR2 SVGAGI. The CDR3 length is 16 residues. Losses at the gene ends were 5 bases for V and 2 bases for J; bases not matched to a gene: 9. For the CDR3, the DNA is TGTGCCAGCAGTCAGGGACGGGGGGTAACCTACAATGAGCAGTTCTTC. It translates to CASSQGRGVTYNEQFF.

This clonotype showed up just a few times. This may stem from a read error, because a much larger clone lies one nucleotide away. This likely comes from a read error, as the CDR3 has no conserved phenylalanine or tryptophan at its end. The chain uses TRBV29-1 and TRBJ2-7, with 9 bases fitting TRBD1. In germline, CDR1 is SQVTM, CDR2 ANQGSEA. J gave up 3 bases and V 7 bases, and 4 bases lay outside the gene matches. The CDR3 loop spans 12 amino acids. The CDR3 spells CSASTGGYEQYL. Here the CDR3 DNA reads TGCAGCGCTTCGACAGGGGGCTACGAGCAGTACCTC.

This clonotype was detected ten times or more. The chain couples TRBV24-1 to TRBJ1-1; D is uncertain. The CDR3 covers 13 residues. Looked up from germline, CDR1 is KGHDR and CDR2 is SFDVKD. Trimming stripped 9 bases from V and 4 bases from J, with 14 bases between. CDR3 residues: CATSAGHGTEAFF. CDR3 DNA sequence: TGTGCCACCTCCGCAGGCCACGGCACTGAAGCTTTCTTT.

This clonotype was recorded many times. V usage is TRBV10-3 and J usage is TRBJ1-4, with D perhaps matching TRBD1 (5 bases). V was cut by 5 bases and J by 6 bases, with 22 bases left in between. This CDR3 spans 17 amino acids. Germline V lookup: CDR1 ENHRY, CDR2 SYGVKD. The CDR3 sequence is CAISSRGLLGSYEKLFF. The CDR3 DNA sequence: TGTGCCATCAGTTCCCGGGGCTTGTTGGGTTCCTATGAAAAACTGTTTTTT.

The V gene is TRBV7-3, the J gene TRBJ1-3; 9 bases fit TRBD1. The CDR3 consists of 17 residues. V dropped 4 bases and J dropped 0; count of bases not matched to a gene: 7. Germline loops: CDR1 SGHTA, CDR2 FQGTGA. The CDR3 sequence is CASSSPGQGPSGNTIYF. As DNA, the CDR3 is TGTGCCAGCAGCTCTCCGGGACAGGGTCCCTCTGGAAACACCATATATTTT.

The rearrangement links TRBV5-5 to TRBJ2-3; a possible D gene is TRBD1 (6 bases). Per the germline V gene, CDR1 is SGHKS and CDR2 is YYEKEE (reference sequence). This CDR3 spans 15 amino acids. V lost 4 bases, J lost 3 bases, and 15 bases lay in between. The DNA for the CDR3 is TGTGCCAGCAGCCGAAACAGGGTTCGTACAGATACGCAGTATTTT. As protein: CASSRNRVRTDTQYF. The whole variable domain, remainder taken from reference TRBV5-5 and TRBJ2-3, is DAGVTQSPTHLIKTRGQQVTLRCSPISGHKSVSWYQQVLGQGPQFIFQYYEKEERGRGNFPDRFSARQFPNYSSELNVNALLLGDSALYLCASSRNRVRTDTQYFGPGTRLTVL.

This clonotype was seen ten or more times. Here the CDR3 reads CATSDGPNQPQHF. The CDR3 DNA sequence: TGTGCCACCAGTGATGGACCGAATCAGCCCCAGCATTTT. The rearrangement uses TRBV24-1 and TRBJ1-5; D is uncertain. Germline V gene data show CDR1 as KGHDR and CDR2 as SFDVKD. V was trimmed by 3 bases and J by 4 bases, leaving 6 bases between them. The CDR3 is 13 amino acids.

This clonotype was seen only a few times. The CDR3 coding sequence is TGTGCCAGCAGCTTGGCGGTGCAGGGCGGCGGCTACACCTTC. Translation: CASSLAVQGGGYTF. This chain links TRBV7-9 with TRBJ1-2; weak D call: TRBD1 (5 bases). Germline assignment: CDR1 SEHNR and CDR2 FQNEAQ (reference sequence). The CDR3 covers 14 residues. Trimming removed 3 bases at V and 8 bases at J, with 16 bases between. Using reference TRBV7-9 and TRBJ1-2 for the parts outside the CDR3, the full variable domain is DTGVSQNPRHKITKRGQNVTFRCDPISEHNRLYWYRQTLGQGPEFLTYFQNEAQLEKSRLLSDRFSAERPKGSFSTLEIQRTEQGDSAMYLCASSLAVQGGGYTFGSGTRLTVV.

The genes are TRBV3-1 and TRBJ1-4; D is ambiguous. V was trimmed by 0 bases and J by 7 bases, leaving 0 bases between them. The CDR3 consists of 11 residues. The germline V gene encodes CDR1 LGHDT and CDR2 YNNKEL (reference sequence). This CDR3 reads CASSQDEKLFF. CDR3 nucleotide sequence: TGTGCCAGCAGCCAAGATGAAAAACTGTTTTTT.

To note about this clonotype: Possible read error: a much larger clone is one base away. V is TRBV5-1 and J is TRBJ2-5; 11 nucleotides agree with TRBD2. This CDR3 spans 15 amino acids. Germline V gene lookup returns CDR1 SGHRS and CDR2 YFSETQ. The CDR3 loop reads CASSWVLAGEEAQYF. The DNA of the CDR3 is TGCGCCAGCAGCTGGGTACTAGCGGGGGAAGAGGCCCAGTACTTC.

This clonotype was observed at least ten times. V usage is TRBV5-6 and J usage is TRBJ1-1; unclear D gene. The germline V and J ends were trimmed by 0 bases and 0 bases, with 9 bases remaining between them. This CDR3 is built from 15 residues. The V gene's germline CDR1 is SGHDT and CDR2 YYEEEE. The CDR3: CASSLAPRLNTEAFF. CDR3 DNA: TGTGCCAGCAGCTTGGCCCCGCGATTGAACACTGAAGCTTTCTTT. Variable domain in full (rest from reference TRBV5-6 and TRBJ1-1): DAGVTQSPTHLIKTRGQQVTLRCSPKSGHDTVSWYQQALGQGPQFIFQYYEEEERQRGNFPDRFSGHQFPNYSSELNVNALLLGDSALYLCASSLAPRLNTEAFFGQGTRLTVV.

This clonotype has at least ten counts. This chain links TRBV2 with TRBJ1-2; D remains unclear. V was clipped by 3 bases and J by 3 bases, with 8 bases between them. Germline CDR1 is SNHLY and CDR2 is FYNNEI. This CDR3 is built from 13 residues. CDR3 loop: CASSEKVDYGYTF. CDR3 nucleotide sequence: TGTGCCAGCAGTGAGAAGGTTGACTATGGCTACACCTTC.

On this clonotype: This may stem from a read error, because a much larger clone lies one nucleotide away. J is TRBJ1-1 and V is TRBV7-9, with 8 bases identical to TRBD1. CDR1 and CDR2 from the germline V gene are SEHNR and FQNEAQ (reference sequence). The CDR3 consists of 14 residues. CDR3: CASSFPGGVSEALF. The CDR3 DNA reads TGTGCCAGCAGCTTCCCAGGGGGCGTTTCTGAAGCTCTCTTT.

CDR3 DNA sequence: TGTGCCAGCAGCTTAGGTTGGGGGCGCCTGGGGAATGAGCAGTTCTTC. Residues: CASSLGWGRLGNEQFF. The V gene is TRBV7-9, the J gene TRBJ2-1; D perhaps matches TRBD1 (6 bases). CDR1 is SEHNR and CDR2 is FQNEAQ in the germline V gene (reference sequence). V lost 1 base, J lost 7 bases, and 17 bases lay in between. CDR3 length: 16 amino acids.